One T cell receptor (beta chain) is described in this entry. Germline loops: CDR1 SGHAT, CDR2 FQNNGV. V was pared by 2 bases and J by 6 bases, with 11 bases between. This CDR3 is built from 14 residues. Living in 20 to 30 US areas, the participants were between roughly 18 and 89 years of age. Recovery meant two consecutive negative NP/OP PCR tests, professional clearance, or resolved symptoms. Here immunoSEQ multiplex PCR was the method, and the copy in TCRdb shows in-frame clones only, minus some. The sample lists around 240,000 clones; 80% to 90% were seen once. This sample stems from a study of blood T cell repertoires in COVID-19. Turning to the study itself: Samples representing acute and convalescent COVID-19 were sourced from the United States, Italy and Spain.

The clonotype was recovered from a woman aged 50 to 60 who had recovered from COVID-19. The material sequenced was PBMCs or T cells enriched from blood (not recorded which). The chain combines TRBV11-2 with TRBJ2-1; tentative D call: TRBD2 (5 bases). In nucleotides, the CDR3 is TGTGCCAGCAGCTTAAGCCTAGCAACCAATGAGCAGTTCTTC. It specifies CASSLSLATNEQFF.